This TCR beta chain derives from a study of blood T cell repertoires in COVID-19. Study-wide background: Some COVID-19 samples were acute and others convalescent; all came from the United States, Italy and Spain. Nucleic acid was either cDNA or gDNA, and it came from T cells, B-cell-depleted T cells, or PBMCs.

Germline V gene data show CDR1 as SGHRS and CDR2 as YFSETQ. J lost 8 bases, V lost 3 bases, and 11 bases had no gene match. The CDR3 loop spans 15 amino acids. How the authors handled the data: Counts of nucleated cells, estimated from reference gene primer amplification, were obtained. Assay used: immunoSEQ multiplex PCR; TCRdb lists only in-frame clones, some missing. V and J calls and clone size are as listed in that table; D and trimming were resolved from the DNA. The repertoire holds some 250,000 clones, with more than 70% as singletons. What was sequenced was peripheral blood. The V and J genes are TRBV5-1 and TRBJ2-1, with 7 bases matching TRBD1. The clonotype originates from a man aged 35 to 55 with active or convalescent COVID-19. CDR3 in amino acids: CASSSRGQSADEQFF. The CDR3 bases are TGCGCCAGCAGCTCCCGGGGACAGTCGGCCGATGAGCAGTTCTTC.